Listed below are T cell receptor beta chains from one sample, sequenced in a study of blood T cell repertoires in COVID-19. The repertoire was sequenced with immunoSEQ multiplex PCR; TCRdb's copy has only in-frame clones and lacks some. The sample comprises about 55,000 clones, 80% to 95% of which are singletons, and about a sixth rests with the top ten. The sample was peripheral blood. These receptors were collected from a man older than 75 with acute or convalescent COVID-19. CDR3s include the opening cysteine and the closing phenylalanine or tryptophan. D genes are given only for firm matches. Size is stated for part of the rows, as once, few or many counts, or as a class when the clone is expanded.

size,J,D,V,DNA,CDR3
-,TRBJ1-5,TRBD1,TRBV5-4,TGTGCCAGCAGCTCGGGACAGGACGATCAGCCCCAGCATTTT,CASSSGQDDQPQHF
-,TRBJ1-1,-,TRBV18,TGTGCCAGCTCACCGCCTATGGGCAGGGACTCAATAGCGAACACTGAAGCTTTCTTT,CASSPPMGRDSIANTEAFF
-,TRBJ2-2,-,TRBV5-4,TGTGCCAGCAGCTCCGGGGGGGCAGGGGGCACCGGGGAGCTGTTTTTT,CASSSGGAGGTGELFF
-,TRBJ2-2,TRBD2,TRBV28,TGTGCCAGCAGTTTAGGTGGGCTAGCGGAGAACACCGGGGAGCTGTTTTTT,CASSLGGLAENTGELFF
-,TRBJ2-3,-,TRBV11-2,TGTGCCAGCGGATTGCTCGGGATGGGGGGGCCCCCAGATACGCAGTATTTT,CASGLLGMGGPPDTQYF
-,TRBJ2-7,TRBD1,TRBV5-4,TGTGCCAGCAGCTTCGGACAGGGGGACTACGAGCAGTACTTC,CASSFGQGDYEQYF
-,TRBJ2-3,TRBD1,TRBV7-2,TGTGCCAGCAGCCCCAAGGACAGGAGCACAGATACGCAGTATTTT,CASSPKDRSTDTQYF
-,TRBJ1-1,-,TRBV20-1,TGCAGTGCTAGTCAAGAAGGGGATACGGATGAAGCTTTCTTT,CSASQEGDTDEAFF
-,TRBJ2-2,-,TRBV24-1,TGTGCCACCAGTGATTCGCTAGCGTCCTACACCGGGGAGCTGTTTTTT,CATSDSLASYTGELFF
-,TRBJ2-5,-,TRBV6-5,TGTGCCAGCAGTTACCCCGGGTCTGGCCGGGAGACCCAGTACTTC,CASSYPGSGRETQYF
-,TRBJ1-3,-,TRBV10-1,TGCGCCAGCCGGGAGGGACACACCATATATTTT,CASREGHTIYF
-,TRBJ2-5,TRBD2,TRBV11-2,TGTGCCAGCAGCACACTGGCTAGCGGTTCGGGGACCCAGTACTTC,CASSTLASGSGTQYF
-,TRBJ2-5,TRBD1,TRBV6-5,TGTGCCAGCAGTCGCCCCACAGGGGGACAGACCCAGTACTTC,CASSRPTGGQTQYF
-,TRBJ2-3,-,TRBV5-1,TGCGCCAGCAGCTTGGGGCTAGTCGGCACAGATACGCAGTATTTT,CASSLGLVGTDTQYF
-,TRBJ2-2,-,TRBV9,TGTGCCAGCAGCGTGAGTAGCCGGAACACCGGGGAGCTGTTTTTT,CASSVSSRNTGELFF
once,TRBJ1-2,-,TRBV18,TGTGCCAGCTCACCAAGCGTCGGGACTAATGATGGCTACACCTTC,CASSPSVGTNDGYTF
-,TRBJ2-5,-,TRBV5-1,TGCGCCAGCAGCCCTCCGGGGTCCGGGTGGGAGACCCAGTACTTC,CASSPPGSGWETQYF
-,TRBJ1-5,TRBD1,TRBV6-6,TGTGCCAGCAGTTCCTGGACAGGGGAGCCCCAGCATTTT,CASSSWTGEPQHF
-,TRBJ2-2,-,TRBV5-1,TGCGCCAGCAGCTTGGCCTCGGTGAACACCGGGGAGCTGTTTTTT,CASSLASVNTGELFF
-,TRBJ1-6,TRBD1,TRBV19,TGTGCCAGTAGTATATATCAGGGGGACGATAATTCACCCCTCCACTTT,CASSIYQGDDNSPLHF
-,TRBJ1-1,-,TRBV5-1,TGCGCCAGCAGCTTGGCAGGGTTGACTGAAGCTTTCTTT,CASSLAGLTEAFF
-,TRBJ2-7,TRBD1,TRBV6-5,TGTGCCAGCAGTTACTCGGCTACAGGGGGCAACGAGCAGTACTTC,CASSYSATGGNEQYF
-,TRBJ2-1,TRBD2,TRBV10-3,TGTGCCATCAGCAACACTCCCCCGGGGCGGGGGGAAAGTGAGCAGTTCTTC,CAISNTPPGRGESEQFF
-,TRBJ2-7,TRBD1,TRBV3-1/TRBV3-2,TGTGCCAGCAGCACCGGGACAGGGGTATACGAGCAGTACTTC,CASSTGTGVYEQYF
once,TRBJ1-2,-,TRBV12-3/TRBV12-4,TGTGCCAGCAGCCCAGGGGACTATGGCTACACCTTC,CASSPGDYGYTF
-,TRBJ1-1,-,TRBV5-5,TGTGCCAGCAATATTGAGGGTAACACTGAAGCTTTCTTT,CASNIEGNTEAFF
-,TRBJ2-2,-,TRBV30,TGTGCCTGGAGCTGGGGGCCCGGCACCGGGGAGCTGTTTTTT,CAWSWGPGTGELFF
once,TRBJ2-2,TRBD2,TRBV19,TGTGCCAGTAGTATGGGCCAAGCGGGGACCGGGGAGCTGTTTTTT,CASSMGQAGTGELFF
-,TRBJ1-6,-,TRBV3-1/TRBV3-2,TGTGCCAGCAGCCAAGATCGGGGAAAGGGAGCTTCACCCCTCCACTTT,CASSQDRGKGASPLHF
-,TRBJ1-3,TRBD1,TRBV12-3/TRBV12-4,TGTGCCAGCAGTTTAAGGGGACAGGGGTTTTGGAGCTTT,CASSLRGQGFWSF
-,TRBJ1-5,-,TRBV19,TGTGCCAGTAGTCCCGGTGCTGGTCAGCCCCAGCATTTT,CASSPGAGQPQHF
-,TRBJ2-2,-,TRBV30,TGTGCCTGGAGGGGGGCGGTTGCCGGGGAGCTGTTTTTT,CAWRGAVAGELFF
once,TRBJ1-5,TRBD1,TRBV24-1,TGTGCCACCAGGGGGACAGGAGGGAATCAGCCCCAGCATTTT,CATRGTGGNQPQHF
-,TRBJ2-1,TRBD2,TRBV18,TGTGCCAGCTCACCACAGGAAGGACTAGCGGACAATGAGCAGTTCTTC,CASSPQEGLADNEQFF
-,TRBJ2-7,TRBD1,TRBV5-1,TGCGCCAGCAGCTTGGCCGTTGGACAGGGATACTACGAGCAGTACTTC,CASSLAVGQGYYEQYF
-,TRBJ2-7,TRBD1,TRBV3-1/TRBV3-2,TGTGCCAGCAGCCAAGATTTGGTACAGGGGGGCGAGCAGTACTTC,CASSQDLVQGGEQYF
-,TRBJ1-4,-,TRBV7-2,TGTGCCAGCAGCTTGCGGGGTAATGAAAAACTGTTTTTT,CASSLRGNEKLFF
once,TRBJ1-1,TRBD1,TRBV19,TGTGCCAGTAGTATAGGGACAGGGAAGGCTGAAGCTTTCTTT,CASSIGTGKAEAFF
few,TRBJ1-4,TRBD1,TRBV7-9,TGTGCCAGCAGCCTTACCCGGGACAGGTCTAATGAAAAACTGTTTTTT,CASSLTRDRSNEKLFF
-,TRBJ2-2,TRBD1,TRBV19,TGTGCCAGTAGTCGCGGACAGGGGGCGCCCGGGGAGCTATTTTTT,CASSRGQGAPGELFF
once,TRBJ1-2,TRBD1,TRBV2,TGTGCCAGCAGTTCCGGGACAGGAGGGTATGGCTACACCTTC,CASSSGTGGYGYTF
-,TRBJ1-1,TRBD1,TRBV7-9,TGTGCCAGCAGGGGGACAGGGAGCACTGAAGCTTTCTTT,CASRGTGSTEAFF
-,TRBJ1-5,-,TRBV6-5,TGTGCCAGCAGCCCGGACAGTCTAGGCAATCAGCCCCAGCATTTT,CASSPDSLGNQPQHF
few,TRBJ1-5,TRBD1,TRBV6-5,TGTGCCAGCAGTTACTCGGGACAGGGGACCAATCAGCCCCAGCATTTT,CASSYSGQGTNQPQHF
-,TRBJ2-5,TRBD1,TRBV24-1,TGTGCCACCAGTGACCCTACCTTTGCCGGACAGGGCACGGAGACCCAGTACTTC,CATSDPTFAGQGTETQYF
once,TRBJ2-1,TRBD2,TRBV28,TGTGCCAGCAGTTTAACCGGGCTAGCGGGGGGGGACAATGAGCAGTTCTTC,CASSLTGLAGGDNEQFF
-,TRBJ2-1,-,TRBV9,TGTGCCAGCAGCCCACCCCCGAGCTCCTACAATGAGCAGTTCTTC,CASSPPPSSYNEQFF
few,TRBJ1-3,-,TRBV29-1,TGCAGCGCCCTGGACAGCCTTCCTGGAAACACCATATATTTT,CSALDSLPGNTIYF
-,TRBJ2-5,-,TRBV7-9,TGTGCCAGCAGCTTAGTGGGGAGTGAGACCCAGTACTTC,CASSLVGSETQYF
once,TRBJ2-3,-,TRBV24-1,TGTGCCACCAGTGTGGTGCCTGAGGATACGCAGTATTTT,CATSVVPEDTQYF
once,TRBJ1-1,TRBD1,TRBV3-1/TRBV3-2,TGTGCCAGCAGCCCTGGGACAGGGCGCACTGAAGCTTTCTTT,CASSPGTGRTEAFF
-,TRBJ1-1,-,TRBV25-1,TGTGCCAGCCGGGAGGGAAGGGTGACCACTGAAGCTTTCTTT,CASREGRVTTEAFF
-,TRBJ2-4,TRBD2,TRBV29-1,TGCAGCGTTGAAAGGGAGGGGAACATTCAGTACTTC,CSVEREGNIQYF
-,TRBJ1-1,TRBD1,TRBV5-6,TGTGCCAGCAGCTGGGGGACAGGAGGGAACACTGAAGCTTTCTTT,CASSWGTGGNTEAFF